The clone carrying this T cell receptor (beta chain) occurred many times. No antigen is known for it. RNA transcripts were the template for amplifying TCR beta CDR3 regions. The TCR CDR3 first-round RT-PCR relied on the HTBI primer set. TCRdb re-called the multiplex PCR reads through MiXCR, storing one row per CDR3 protein. The sample consists of around 430,000 distinct CDR3 sequences, under 15% of them appearing once. The sample is drawn from a study of T cells in Graves' hyperthyroidism and ophthalmopathy. General study findings and limits: Most thyroid clonotypes that were expanded above 0.001 also turned up in blood.

Per germline, CDR1 MNHEY and CDR2 SMNVEV (reference sequence). The CDR3 length is 13 residues. The V end lost 7 bases, the J end lost 1 base, and 10 bases lay between the germline ends. For the diagnoses, clinical symptoms, serum thyroxine and TRAb, thyroid ultrasound and orbital computed tomography were used. Sequences were obtained from blood. This clonotype was obtained from a woman younger than 45 with Graves' hyperthyroidism. V usage is TRBV27 and J usage is TRBJ1-2; TRBD1 might be the D (6 bases). Here the CDR3 reads CASKPQGNYGYTF. The CDR3 nucleotides are TGTGCCAGCAAGCCACAGGGTAACTATGGCTACACCTTC.